The clone carrying this T cell receptor beta chain was seen a few times. Its antigen remains unidentified. The record originates from a study of cytomegalovirus exposure and HLA in healthy donors. Assay used: immunoSEQ multiplex PCR; TCRdb lists only in-frame clones, some missing. This sample has some 240,000 clones, with approximately 82% found just once. The donors were in the roughly 120-subject validation cohort, distinct from the roughly 670-subject first cohort. Findings of the study overall: Altogether, some 170 TCR beta chains were recorded as cytomegalovirus-associated.

The CDR3 runs to 15 residues. Trimming left V 1 base short and J 4 bases short, with 13 bases between. Germline V gives CDR1 SNHLY, CDR2 FYNNEI. The receptor was derived from a woman between 18 and 29 years old in good health and CMV-seronegative. This chain joins TRBV2 and TRBJ1-2, with a weak D call TRBD1 (5 bases). Sequences were obtained from PBMCs. CDR3 nucleotides: TGTGCCAGCAGTGAAGAGAGCGACAGCGTCTATGGCTACACCTTC. Translation gives CASSEESDSVYGYTF. The full variable domain, completed using reference TRBV2 and TRBJ1-2, is EPEVTQTPSHQVTQMGQEVILRCVPISNHLYFYWYRQILGQKVEFLVSFYNNEISEKSEIFDDQFSVERPDGSNFTLKIRSTKLEDSAMYFCASSEESDSVYGYTFGSGTRLTVV.